These 9 T cell receptor beta chains originate from one sample sequenced in a study of blood T cell repertoires in COVID-19. Assay: immunoSEQ multiplex PCR; the TCRdb copy retains only in-frame clones and omits some. The profile shows some 100,000 clones, around nine tenths of them singletons. The sample taken for sequencing was peripheral blood. Every receptor here comes from a man aged 50 or older with COVID-19, enrolled during active disease.

The CDR3 region is CASSPDRYTEAFF. CDR3 nucleotides: TGTGCCAGCAGCCCGGACAGATATACTGAAGCTTTCTTT. The chain links TRBV7-8 to TRBJ1-1; D might be TRBD1 (6 bases). Trimming took off 5 bases at V and 5 bases at J, with 12 bases between the two ends. The CDR3 length is 13 residues. Germline CDR1 and CDR2: SGHVS and FQNEAQ.

The chain combines TRBV24-1 with TRBJ2-7; TRBD1 matches 11 bases. The CDR3 consists of 16 residues. Germline V lookup: CDR1 KGHDR, CDR2 SFDVKD. V shed 3 bases, J shed 5 bases, and the junction held 8 bases outside the gene matches. Here the CDR3 DNA reads TGTGCCACCAGTGATCCCGGACAGGGGGCGAAAAACGAGCAGTACTTC. This gives the protein CATSDPGQGAKNEQYF.

The chain recombines TRBV6-1 with TRBJ1-3; the D gene is possibly TRBD1 (5 bases). With 4 bases removed from V and 4 bases from J, the gap between germline ends came to 14 bases. Germline V gene data show CDR1 as MNHNS and CDR2 as SASEGT. This CDR3 region has 15 residues. The CDR3 spells CASSVGGGRGNTIYF. CDR3 sequence (DNA): TGTGCCAGCAGTGTCGGGGGGGGTAGGGGAAACACCATATATTTT.

The count of this clone is one. This sequence joins TRBV5-5 and TRBJ2-1; perhaps TRBD2 as D (7 bases). V lost 3 bases, J lost 0 bases, and 10 bases lay in between. The CDR3 sequence is 15 residues long. Germline loops: CDR1 SGHKS, CDR2 YYEKEE (reference sequence). CDR3 sequence reads: CASSSAGASYNEQFF. The CDR3 DNA reads as TGTGCCAGCAGCTCCGCGGGGGCCTCCTACAATGAGCAGTTCTTC.

The chain recombines TRBV6-5 with TRBJ1-2, with 8 bases matching TRBD1. The CDR3 length is 16 residues. V lost 2 bases, J lost 4 bases, and 9 bases stayed unmatched. Germline CDR1 and CDR2: MNHEY and SVGAGI. The CDR3 DNA follows: TGTGCCAGCAGTTACGAAAGGACAGGGAGGGTCTATGGCTACACCTTC. The encoded protein is CASSYERTGRVYGYTF.

V usage is TRBV7-2 and J usage is TRBJ1-1; TRBD1 aligns across 10 bases. Germline V lookup: CDR1 SGHTA, CDR2 FQGNSA. The V segment lost 5 bases and the J segment 6 bases; nucleotides outside the gene matches: 12. CDR3 length: 16 residues. CDR3 residues: CASSRGPGTGAPEAFF. CDR3 nucleotide sequence: TGTGCCAGCAGCCGCGGGCCGGGGACAGGGGCCCCTGAAGCTTTCTTT.

The chain couples TRBV30 to TRBJ2-1; TRBD2 matches at 9 bases. The CDR3 totals 15 residues. Trimming took 3 bases from V and 8 from J; bases not matched to a gene: 11. Germline CDR1 reads GTSNPN; CDR2 reads SVGIG (reference sequence). The CDR3 nucleotides are TGTGCCTGGAGAACGGGACTAGCTTTTTTGGATGAGCAGTTCTTC. This encodes CAWRTGLAFLDEQFF.

The rearrangement uses TRBV7-8 and TRBJ2-1; 7 bases match TRBD2. J gave up 0 bases and V 5 bases, and 10 bases lay outside the gene matches. This CDR3 contains 17 residues. Germline V gene lookup returns CDR1 SGHVS and CDR2 FQNEAQ. The CDR3 bases are TGTGCCAGCAGCACCGTCCGCGGGGGTTACTCCTACAATGAGCAGTTCTTC. Protein sequence: CASSTVRGGYSYNEQFF.

This clone occurred once. The chain recombines TRBV5-6 with TRBJ1-5; D remains ambiguous. The CDR3 has 13 amino acids. The ends were cut back, 0 bases at V and 5 bases at J, with 6 bases in the middle. Germline V gene sequence: CDR1 SGHDT, CDR2 YYEEEE. The CDR3 bases are TGTGCCAGCAGCTTGGGGAGCCATCAGCCCCAGCATTTT. This codes for CASSLGSHQPQHF.